Listed here are 13 T cell receptor beta chains from one sample, sequenced in a study of cytomegalovirus exposure and HLA in healthy donors. Vbeta (60) and Jbeta (13) primers were used in the PCR. Repertoires were generated with immunoSEQ multiplex PCR, while TCRdb's copy carries only in-frame clones and drops some. The sample holds approximately 100,000 clones, around 74% seen once. Sequenced sample: PBMCs. All receptors derive from a male donor in good health and CMV-seropositive.

In this sample, this clone turned up a few times. The gene calls are TRBV4-3 and TRBJ2-2; a weak D match, TRBD1 (5 bases). Trimming removed 6 bases from V and 1 base from J, with 9 bases in between. The CDR3 sequence is 14 residues long. Germline V gene lookup returns CDR1 LGHNA and CDR2 YSLEER. The CDR3 coding sequence is TGCGCCAGCAGGGGCAGGGTGAACACCGGGGAGCTGTTTTTT. Amino acids: CASRGRVNTGELFF.

The chain has TRBV2 and TRBJ2-3, with 10 nucleotides matching TRBD1. CDR3 length equals 14 residues. Germline lookup yields CDR1 SNHLY and CDR2 FYNNEI. V was clipped by 7 bases and J by 4 bases; unmatched bases: 5. Written as DNA, the CDR3 is TGTGCCAGCAATAGGGACAGGGGACCAGATACGCAGTATTTT. Translating gives CASNRDRGPDTQYF.

The rearrangement links TRBV6-5 to TRBJ1-1, with 7 bases fitting TRBD1. Germline-derived CDR1 and CDR2 are MNHEY and SVGAGI. The CDR3 loop spans 15 amino acids. V shed 2 bases and J 2 bases; nucleotides not matched to a gene: 5. This chain's CDR3 is CASSYVGQVNTEAFF. The DNA for the CDR3 is TGTGCCAGCAGTTACGTCGGACAGGTAAACACTGAAGCTTTCTTT.

CDR3 protein: CASSRDRDYEQYF. The DNA of the CDR3 is TGCGCCAGCAGCCGGGACAGAGACTACGAGCAGTACTTC. The J gene is TRBJ2-7, the V gene TRBV4-1, with 7 bases matching TRBD1. CDR3 size: 13 residues. V was pared by 4 bases and J by 3 bases, with 3 bases of the junction left unmatched. Germline V gene data show CDR1 as MGHRA and CDR2 as YSYEKL.

The chain recombines TRBV7-2 with TRBJ2-3, with a weak D call TRBD2 (6 bases). Trimming cost V 2 bases and J 5 bases, with 14 bases left between them. Germline CDR1 SGHTA, CDR2 FQGNSA. CDR3 length: 15 residues. In DNA, the CDR3 is TGTGCCAGCAGCTTAAGGAGTCTAGCGTTAGATACGCAGTATTTT. This sequence encodes CASSLRSLALDTQYF.

The rearrangement uses TRBV4-2 and TRBJ2-1; 10 bases match TRBD2. Germline CDR1 is LGHNA and CDR2 is YNFKEQ. The CDR3 runs 19 residues. The V segment lost 0 bases and the J segment 4 bases; nucleotides outside the gene matches: 12. CDR3 residues: CASSQEAGLAGGRYNEQFF. CDR3 sequence (DNA): TGTGCCAGCAGCCAAGAAGCGGGGTTAGCGGGGGGACGATACAATGAGCAGTTCTTC.

The chain couples TRBV30 to TRBJ1-2; no firm D call. CDR3 length equals 13 residues. V was cut by 0 bases and J by 4 bases, with 9 bases left in between. The germline gives CDR1 GTSNPN, CDR2 SVGIG (reference sequence). The CDR3 region is CAWSVVGVYGYTF. The CDR3 DNA is TGTGCCTGGAGTGTGGTCGGAGTCTATGGCTACACCTTC.

The chain links TRBV5-4 to TRBJ2-1, with 9 bases identical to TRBD1. The CDR3 loop spans 16 amino acids. Trimming at V came to 4 bases and at J to 4 bases, leaving 9 bases not matched to a gene. Per the germline V gene, CDR1 is SGHNT and CDR2 is YYREEE (reference sequence). CDR3 coding DNA: TGTGCCAGCAGCCCGGGGCCGGGACAGGGATACAATGAGCAGTTCTTC. Translating gives CASSPGPGQGYNEQFF.

This chain uses TRBV12-5 with TRBJ2-3, with 8 bases identical to TRBD1. This CDR3 is 15 amino acids long. Germline V gene sequence: CDR1 LGHNT, CDR2 FRNRAP. With 4 bases clipped from V and 3 bases from J, the junction kept 6 bases outside the gene matches. CDR3 DNA sequence: TGTGCTAGTGGTTATGACAGGGGAATTACAGATACGCAGTATTTT. Its protein is CASGYDRGITDTQYF.

The chain couples TRBV7-8 to TRBJ1-5; D is unresolved. Trimming shortened V by 1 base and J by 5 bases, and 6 bases separated the two germline ends. CDR1 and CDR2 (germline): SGHVS, FQNEAQ. This CDR3 region has 13 residues. The CDR3 nucleotides are TGTGCCAGCAGCTTAGAACAACATCAGCCCCAGCATTTT. The encoded protein is CASSLEQHQPQHF.

This clone was counted only a few times. The chain has TRBV19 and TRBJ1-2; 9 nucleotides match TRBD1. Germline V gives CDR1 LNHDA, CDR2 SQIVND (reference sequence). The length of the CDR3 is 13 residues. Unmatched junction bases numbered 4, after V lost 3 bases and J lost 8 bases. DNA for the CDR3: TGTGCCAGTAGTATGGGACAGGGATTCGGCTACACCTTC. Amino acid sequence: CASSMGQGFGYTF. The full variable domain, with the rest looked up from reference TRBV19 and TRBJ1-2, is DGGITQSPKYLFRKEGQNVTLSCEQNLNHDAMYWYRQDPGQGLRLIYYSQIVNDFQKGDIAEGYSVSREKKESFPLTVTSAQKNPTAFYLCASSMGQGFGYTFGSGTRLTVV.

The rearrangement joins TRBV19 to TRBJ1-1; TRBD1 might be the D (5 bases). Germline V gene sequence: CDR1 LNHDA, CDR2 SQIVND (reference sequence). The CDR3 is made up of 13 amino acids. Trimming cost V 3 bases and J 2 bases, with 7 bases left between them. CDR3 sequence: CASSMTDNTEAFF. The CDR3 bases are TGTGCCAGTAGTATGACAGATAACACTGAAGCTTTCTTT.

This clone was seen only once. The chain is built from TRBV5-5 and TRBJ2-5, with D possibly matching TRBD1 (6 bases). Germline loops: CDR1 SGHKS, CDR2 YYEKEE (reference sequence). The CDR3 length is 16 residues. The V end lost 3 bases, the J end lost 1 base, and 16 bases lay between the germline ends. The CDR3: CASSSAQGSPQETQYF. Here the CDR3 DNA reads TGTGCCAGCAGCTCCGCACAGGGCTCCCCCCAAGAGACCCAGTACTTC.